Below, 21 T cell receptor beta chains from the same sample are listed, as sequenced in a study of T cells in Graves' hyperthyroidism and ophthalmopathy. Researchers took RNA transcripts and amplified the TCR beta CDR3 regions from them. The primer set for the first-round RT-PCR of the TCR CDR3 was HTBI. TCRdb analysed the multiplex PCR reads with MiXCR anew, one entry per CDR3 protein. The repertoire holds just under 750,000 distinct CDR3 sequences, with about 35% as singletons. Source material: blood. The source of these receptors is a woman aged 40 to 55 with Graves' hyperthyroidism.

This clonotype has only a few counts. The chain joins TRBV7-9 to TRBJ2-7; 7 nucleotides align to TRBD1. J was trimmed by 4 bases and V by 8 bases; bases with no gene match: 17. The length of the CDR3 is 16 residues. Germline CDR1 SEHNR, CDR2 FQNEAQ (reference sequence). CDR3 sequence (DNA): TGTGCCAGCCAGGGGACAGAAGGGCCCTTCATTTACGAGCAGTACTTC. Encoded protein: CASQGTEGPFIYEQYF. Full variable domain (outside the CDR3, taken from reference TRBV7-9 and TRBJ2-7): DTGVSQNPRHKITKRGQNVTFRCDPISEHNRLYWYRQTLGQGPEFLTYFQNEAQLEKSRLLSDRFSAERPKGSFSTLEIQRTEQGDSAMYLCASQGTEGPFIYEQYFGPGTRLTVT.

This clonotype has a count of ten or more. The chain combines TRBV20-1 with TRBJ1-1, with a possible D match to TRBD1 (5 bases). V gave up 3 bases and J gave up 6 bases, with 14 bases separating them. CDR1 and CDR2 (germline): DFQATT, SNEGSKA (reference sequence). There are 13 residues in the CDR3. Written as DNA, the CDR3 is TGCAGTGCTAGGGGGCAGGTATTCTCTGAAGCTTTCTTT. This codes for CSARGQVFSEAFF.

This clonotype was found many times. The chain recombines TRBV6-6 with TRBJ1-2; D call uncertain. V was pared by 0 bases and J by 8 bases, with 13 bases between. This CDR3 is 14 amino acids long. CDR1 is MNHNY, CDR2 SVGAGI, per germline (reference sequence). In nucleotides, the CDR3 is TGTGCCAGCAGTTACTCTCTCTTTATCGGGGGCTACACCTTC. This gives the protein CASSYSLFIGGYTF.

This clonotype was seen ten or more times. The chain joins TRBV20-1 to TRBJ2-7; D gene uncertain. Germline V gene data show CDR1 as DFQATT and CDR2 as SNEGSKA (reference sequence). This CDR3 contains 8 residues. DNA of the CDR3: TGCAGGACTGGGGAGCAGTACTTC. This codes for CRTGEQYF.

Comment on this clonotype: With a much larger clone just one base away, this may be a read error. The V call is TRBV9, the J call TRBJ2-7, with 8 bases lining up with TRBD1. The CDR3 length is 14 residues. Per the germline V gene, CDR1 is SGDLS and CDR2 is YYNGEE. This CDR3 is CASSEDRGSYERYF. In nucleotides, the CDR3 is TGTGCCAGCAGCGAAGACAGGGGCTCCTACGAGCGGTACTTC.

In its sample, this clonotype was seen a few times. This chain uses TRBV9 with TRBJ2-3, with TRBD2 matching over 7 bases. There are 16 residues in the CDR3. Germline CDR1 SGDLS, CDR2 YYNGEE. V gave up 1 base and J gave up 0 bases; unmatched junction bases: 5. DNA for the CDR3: TGTGCCAGCAGCGTATGGGCTAGCGGTAGCACAGATACGCAGTATTTT. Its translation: CASSVWASGSTDTQYF.

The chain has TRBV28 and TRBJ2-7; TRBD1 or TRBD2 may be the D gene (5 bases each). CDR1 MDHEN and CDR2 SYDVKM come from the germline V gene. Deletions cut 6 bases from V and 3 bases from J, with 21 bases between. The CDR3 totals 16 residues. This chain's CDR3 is CASSLGDGSSDYEQYF. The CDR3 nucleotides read TGTGCCAGCAGCCTAGGGGACGGGTCTTCTGACTACGAGCAGTACTTC.

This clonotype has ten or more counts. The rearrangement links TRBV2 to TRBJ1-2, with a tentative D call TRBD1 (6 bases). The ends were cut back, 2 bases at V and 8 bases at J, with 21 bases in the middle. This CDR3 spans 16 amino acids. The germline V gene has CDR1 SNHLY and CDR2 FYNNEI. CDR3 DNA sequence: TGTGCCAGCAGTGAATCCCAGACAGGTCTGCCTATCGGCTACACCTTC. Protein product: CASSESQTGLPIGYTF.

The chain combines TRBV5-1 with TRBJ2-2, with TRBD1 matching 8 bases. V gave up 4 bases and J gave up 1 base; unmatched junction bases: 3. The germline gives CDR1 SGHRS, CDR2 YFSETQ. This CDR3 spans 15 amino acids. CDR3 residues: CASSVGTGNTGELFF. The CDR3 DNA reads TGCGCCAGCAGCGTAGGGACAGGGAACACCGGGGAGCTGTTTTTT.

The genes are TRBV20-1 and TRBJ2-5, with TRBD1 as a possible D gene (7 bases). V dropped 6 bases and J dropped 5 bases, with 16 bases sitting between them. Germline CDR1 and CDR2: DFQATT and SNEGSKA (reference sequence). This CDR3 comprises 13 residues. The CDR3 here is CSASRGEGETQYF. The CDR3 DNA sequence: TGCAGTGCGTCCAGGGGGGAAGGTGAGACCCAGTACTTC.

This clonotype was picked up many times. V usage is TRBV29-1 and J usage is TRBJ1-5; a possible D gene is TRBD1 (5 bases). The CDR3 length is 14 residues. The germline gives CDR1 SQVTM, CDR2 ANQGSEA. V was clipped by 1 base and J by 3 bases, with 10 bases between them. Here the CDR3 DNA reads TGCAGCGTTGAAGTATCGGGGCCCAATCAGCCCCAGCATTTT. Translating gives CSVEVSGPNQPQHF. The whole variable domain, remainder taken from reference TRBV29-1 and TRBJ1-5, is SAVISQKPSRDICQRGTSLTIQCQVDSQVTMMFWYRQQPGQSLTLIATANQGSEATYESGFVIDKFPISRPNLTFSTLTVSNMSPEDSSIYLCSVEVSGPNQPQHFGDGTRLSIL.

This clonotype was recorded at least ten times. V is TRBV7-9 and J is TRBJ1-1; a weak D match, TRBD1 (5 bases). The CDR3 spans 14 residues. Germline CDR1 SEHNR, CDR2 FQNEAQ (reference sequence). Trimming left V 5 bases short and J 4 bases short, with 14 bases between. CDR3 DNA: TGTGCCAGCAGCGCGGGAGGTGGGGGCACTGAAGCTTTCTTT. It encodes CASSAGGGGTEAFF. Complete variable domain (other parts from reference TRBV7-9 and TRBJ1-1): DTGVSQNPRHKITKRGQNVTFRCDPISEHNRLYWYRQTLGQGPEFLTYFQNEAQLEKSRLLSDRFSAERPKGSFSTLEIQRTEQGDSAMYLCASSAGGGGTEAFFGQGTRLTVV.

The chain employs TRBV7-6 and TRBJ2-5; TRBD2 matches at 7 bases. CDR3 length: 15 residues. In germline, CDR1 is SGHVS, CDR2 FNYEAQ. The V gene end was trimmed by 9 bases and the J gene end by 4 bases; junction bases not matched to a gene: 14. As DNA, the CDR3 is TGTGCCAGTACCCCAACGGGGGGAGTAGGAGAGACCCAGTACTTC. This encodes CASTPTGGVGETQYF.

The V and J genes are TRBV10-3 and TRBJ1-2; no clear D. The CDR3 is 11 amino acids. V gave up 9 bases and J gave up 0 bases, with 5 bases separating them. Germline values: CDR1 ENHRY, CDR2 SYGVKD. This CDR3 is CAITANYGYTF. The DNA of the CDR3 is TGTGCCATAACAGCTAACTATGGCTACACCTTC.

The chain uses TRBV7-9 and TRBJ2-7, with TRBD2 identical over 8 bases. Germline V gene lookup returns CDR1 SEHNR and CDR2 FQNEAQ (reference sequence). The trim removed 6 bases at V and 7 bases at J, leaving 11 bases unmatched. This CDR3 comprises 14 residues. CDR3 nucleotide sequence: TGTGCCAGCAGTTTATGGACTAGCCCCTGGGAGCAGTACTTC. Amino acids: CASSLWTSPWEQYF.

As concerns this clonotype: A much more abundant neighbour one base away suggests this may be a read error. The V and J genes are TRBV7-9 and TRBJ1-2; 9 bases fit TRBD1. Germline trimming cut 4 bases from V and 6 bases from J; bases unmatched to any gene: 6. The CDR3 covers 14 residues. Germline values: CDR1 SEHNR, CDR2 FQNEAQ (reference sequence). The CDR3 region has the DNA TGTGCCAGCAGCTACGACAGGGGGAGAGATGGCTACACCTTC. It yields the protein CASSYDRGRDGYTF.

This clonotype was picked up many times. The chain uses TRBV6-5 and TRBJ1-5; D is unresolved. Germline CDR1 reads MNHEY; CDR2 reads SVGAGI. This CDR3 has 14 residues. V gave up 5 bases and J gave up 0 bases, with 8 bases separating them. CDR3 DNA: TGTGCCAGCAGTCCTCGGAGTAGCAATCAGCCCCAGCATTTT. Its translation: CASSPRSSNQPQHF.

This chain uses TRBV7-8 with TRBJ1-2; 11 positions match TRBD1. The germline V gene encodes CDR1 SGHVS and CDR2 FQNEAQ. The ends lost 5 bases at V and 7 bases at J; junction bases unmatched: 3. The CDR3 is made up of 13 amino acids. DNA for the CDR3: TGTGCCAGCAGCCAAGGGACAGGGGGTGGCTACACCTTC. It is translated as CASSQGTGGGYTF. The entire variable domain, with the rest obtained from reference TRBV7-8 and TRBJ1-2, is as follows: GAGVSQSPRYKVAKRGQDVALRCDPISGHVSLFWYQQALGQGPEFLTYFQNEAQLDKSGLPSDRFFAERPEGSVSTLKIQRTQQEDSAVYLCASSQGTGGGYTFGSGTRLTVV.

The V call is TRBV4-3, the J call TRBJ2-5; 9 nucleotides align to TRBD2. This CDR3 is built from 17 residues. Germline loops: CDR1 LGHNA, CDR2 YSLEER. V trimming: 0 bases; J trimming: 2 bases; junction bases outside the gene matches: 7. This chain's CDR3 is CASSQDGGTSRQETQYF. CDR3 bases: TGCGCCAGCAGCCAAGATGGCGGGACTAGCCGTCAAGAGACCCAGTACTTC.

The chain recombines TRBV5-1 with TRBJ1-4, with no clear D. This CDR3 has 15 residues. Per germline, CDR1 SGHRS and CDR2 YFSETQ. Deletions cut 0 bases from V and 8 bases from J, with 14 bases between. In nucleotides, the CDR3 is TGCGCCAGCAGCTTGGAAGGGCGGTTCGGGGAAAAACTGTTTTTT. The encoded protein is CASSLEGRFGEKLFF.

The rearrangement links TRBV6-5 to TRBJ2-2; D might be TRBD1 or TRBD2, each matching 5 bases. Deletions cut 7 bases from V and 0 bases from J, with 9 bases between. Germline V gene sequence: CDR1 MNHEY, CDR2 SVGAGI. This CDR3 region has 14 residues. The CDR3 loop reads CASIWGPNTGELFF. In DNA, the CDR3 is TGTGCCAGCATTTGGGGACCGAACACCGGGGAGCTGTTTTTT.